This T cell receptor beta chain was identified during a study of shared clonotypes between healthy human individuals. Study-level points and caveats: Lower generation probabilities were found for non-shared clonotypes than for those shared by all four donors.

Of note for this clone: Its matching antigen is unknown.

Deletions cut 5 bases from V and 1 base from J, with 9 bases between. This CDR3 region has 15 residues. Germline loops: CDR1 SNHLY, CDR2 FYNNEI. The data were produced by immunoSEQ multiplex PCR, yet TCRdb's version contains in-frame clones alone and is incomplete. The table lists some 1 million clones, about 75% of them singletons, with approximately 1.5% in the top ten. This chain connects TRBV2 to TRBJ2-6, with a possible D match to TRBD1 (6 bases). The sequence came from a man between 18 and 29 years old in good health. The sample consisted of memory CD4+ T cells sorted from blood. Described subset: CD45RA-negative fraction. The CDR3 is CASSRGQSGANVLTF. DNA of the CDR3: TGTGCCAGCAGTCGAGGACAGTCTGGGGCCAACGTCCTGACTTTC.